The present T cell receptor beta chain was sequenced within a study of technical replicates of blood from several donors. Germline V lookup: CDR1 MNHEY, CDR2 SMNVEV (reference sequence). This CDR3 region has 12 residues. V dropped 3 bases and J dropped 4 bases, with 5 bases sitting between them. Sequenced by immunoSEQ multiplex PCR; TCRdb stores in-frame clones only, minus some. The sample includes under 80,000 clones, more than 85% of them seen just once. The clonotype comes from a human donor in good health. Some clones in this sample may be carry-over from other donors' samples. This sequence joins TRBV27 and TRBJ2-3; D unresolved. The sequencing input was T cells isolated from PBMCs. The CDR3 coding sequence is TGTGCCAGCAGTTTCCTTGCAGATACGCAGTATTTT. Translation: CASSFLADTQYF.